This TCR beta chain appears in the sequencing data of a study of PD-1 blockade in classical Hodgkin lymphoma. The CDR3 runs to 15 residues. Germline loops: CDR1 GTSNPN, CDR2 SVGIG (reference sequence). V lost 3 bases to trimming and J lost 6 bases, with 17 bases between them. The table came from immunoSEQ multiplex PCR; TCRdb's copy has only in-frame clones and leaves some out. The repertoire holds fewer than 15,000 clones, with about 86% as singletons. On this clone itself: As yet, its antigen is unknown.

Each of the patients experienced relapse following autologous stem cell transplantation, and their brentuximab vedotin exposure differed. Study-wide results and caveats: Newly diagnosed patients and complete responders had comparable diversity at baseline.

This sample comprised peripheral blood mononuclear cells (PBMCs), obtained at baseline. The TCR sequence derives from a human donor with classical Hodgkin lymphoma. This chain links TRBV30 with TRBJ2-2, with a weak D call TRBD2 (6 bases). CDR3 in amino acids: CAWRIGGWESGELFF. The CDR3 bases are TGTGCCTGGAGAATCGGAGGGTGGGAATCCGGGGAGCTGTTTTTT.